This TCR beta chain was documented in a study of T cells in Graves' hyperthyroidism and ophthalmopathy. Study-level points and caveats: Researchers found most expanded thyroid clonotypes above 0.001 in blood as well. Ophthalmopathy could be told apart from stable hyperthyroidism with a 13 V-J model.

The study defined stable Graves' hyperthyroidism as no ophthalmopathy progression within 18 months. Amplification targeted TCR beta CDR3 regions from RNA transcripts. Primed by the HTBI set, a first-round RT-PCR was run on the TCR CDR3. TCRdb redid the calling of the multiplex PCR reads with MiXCR, one entry per CDR3 protein. The table records about 840,000 distinct CDR3 sequences, over 35% of them present only once. Germline V lookup: CDR1 DFQATT, CDR2 SNEGSKA (reference sequence). The CDR3 is 18 residues long. The V end was cut by 3 bases, the J end by 6 bases, with 30 bases between. This clonotype was seen a few times. Its cognate antigen is unknown.

Sequenced input: blood. The sequence was obtained from a young man with Graves' hyperthyroidism. The gene calls are TRBV20-1 and TRBJ2-7; D possibly corresponds to TRBD2 (6 bases). The CDR3 region is CSASEGLAPFFEEGEQYF. CDR3 coding DNA: TGCAGTGCTAGTGAGGGGCTAGCCCCGTTCTTTGAGGAGGGCGAGCAGTACTTC.